This T cell receptor beta chain was captured in a study of T cell responses to AZD1222 COVID-19 vaccine (dated by TCRdb to the early 2020s). Broadly, across the study: AZD1222 recipients whose second dose came at about 4 weeks and those whose second dose came at about 12 weeks were combined into one group, since spike-specific TCR depth and breadth did not differ between the two schedules. A total of 233 trial participants underwent TCR sequencing, of whom about 200 had received two doses of AZD1222 and about 25 had received two doses of the MenACWY control vaccine. Trial participants were enrolled by age into 18-55, 56-69 and 70-plus year subgroups, with around 150, 28 and 57 TCR-sequenced participants respectively.

The CDR3 regions of human TCRbeta chains were analyzed by immunosequencing. The original methods were these. Repertoire TCRs were matched against a reference library of SARS-CoV-2-specific TCRs generated with the MIRA antigen-specificity platform. Breadth was defined as the fraction of unique TCRs that were SARS-CoV-2-associated. Depth was defined as the fraction of total T cells that were SARS-CoV-2-associated. Using the MIRA data, each spike-specific TCR was assigned both to the spike region to which the TCR was reactive and to a CD4 or CD8 class. Log10-transformed breadth and depth values were compared by one-way ANOVA with Sidak's multiple comparisons tests. TCRdb limited this immuneACCESS table to in-frame rearrangements with V and J called. A share of clones is missing; checked studies link under half to unresolved V genes, and the rest is unexplained. V and J calls and clone size are given by that table; D and trimming were obtained from the DNA. A total of 150,000 to 200,000 clones appear in this sample, 70% to 90% of them only once. Roughly 7.7% of the sample comes from the top ten.

The germline V gene encodes CDR1 MNHEY and CDR2 SVGAGI. V is cut by 6 bases and J by 4 bases, and the space between the germline ends is 16 bases. Measured from the cysteine to the phenylalanine, the CDR3 is 15 residues long. CDR3 DNA only is kept here, 45 bases in frame from base 1. Interpreted using the paper, the time point label stands for: baseline before first vaccination. The vaccinee samples were drawn from two UK trials, COV001 and COV002, one of which was a single-blind randomized controlled phase 2/3 trial testing AZD1222 (ChAdOx1 nCoV-19) in healthy adults. For TCRbeta chain sequencing, PBMC samples from trial participants were taken at day 0 and at day 28 after the second dose. Turning to this clone: There is no known antigen for this receptor. Base qualities are missing; no much larger clone stands one base away.

Broad study findings and their caveats: Participants were mostly white British, with more females than males. The authors suggested clonal diversity may have been underestimated. Because no day 14 peak-response samples were available, the repertoires could be characterized only after the peak T cell response. Conclusions about previously exposed vaccinees are limited, since just six or seven AZD1222 recipients were seropositive for SARS-CoV-2 at baseline. In the small 56-69-year group, the increase in depth fell short of significance, most likely because of low power. After two AZD1222 doses, both the breadth and the depth of spike-specific TCRs were significantly higher than at day 0 and than in MenACWY recipients. Nearly half of unique spike-specific TCRs reportedly recognized epitopes outside regions mutated in the B.1.351 and B.1.1.7 variants. The whole spike protein was spanned by vaccine-associated CD4 TCRs, and dominant responses were seen in regions 160-218 and 743-854.

Sample: peripheral blood, taken on day 0 of AZD1222 vaccination. The receptor's source is an adult in good health. The chain uses TRBV6-5 and TRBJ2-1; TRBD2 is a possible D gene, resting on 6 matching bases. The sequence in DNA is TGTGCCAGCAGACCCAGCGGGTCCCCTTACAATGAGCAGTTCTTC. Its amino acids are CASRPSGSPYNEQFF.